This TCR beta chain was identified in a study of blood T cell repertoires in COVID-19. The CDR3 is 11 amino acids. V was clipped by 7 bases and J by 6 bases, with 13 bases between them. Germline V gives CDR1 SQVTM, CDR2 ANQGSEA. Produced via immunoSEQ multiplex PCR; TCRdb's table is partial and in-frame only. The table has more than 120,000 clones, around 87% seen once. Sequencing was done on a sample of peripheral blood. J is TRBJ2-7 and V is TRBV29-1; D is ambiguous. The receptor's source is a man over 45 who had recovered from COVID-19. The CDR3 bases are TGCAGCGCCTTAGACATAACCGAGCAGTACTTC. This codes for CSALDITEQYF.